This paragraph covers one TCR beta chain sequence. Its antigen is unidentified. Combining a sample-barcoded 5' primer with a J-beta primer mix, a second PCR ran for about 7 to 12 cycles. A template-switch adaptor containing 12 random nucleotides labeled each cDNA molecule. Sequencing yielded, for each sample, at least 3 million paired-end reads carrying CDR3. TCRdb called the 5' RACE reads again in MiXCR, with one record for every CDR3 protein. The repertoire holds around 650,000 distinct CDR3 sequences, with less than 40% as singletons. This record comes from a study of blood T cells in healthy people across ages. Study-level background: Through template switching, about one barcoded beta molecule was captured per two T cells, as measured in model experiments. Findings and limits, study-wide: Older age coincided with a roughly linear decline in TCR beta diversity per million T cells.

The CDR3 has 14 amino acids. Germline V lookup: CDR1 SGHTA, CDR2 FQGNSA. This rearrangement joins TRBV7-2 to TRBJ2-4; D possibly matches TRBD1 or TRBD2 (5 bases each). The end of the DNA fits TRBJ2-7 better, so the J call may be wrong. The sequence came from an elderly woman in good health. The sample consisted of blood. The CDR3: CASSPWDGYYEQYF. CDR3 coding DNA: TGTGCCAGCAGCCCATGGGACGGCTACTACGAGCAGTACTTC.